Listed below are T cell receptor beta chains from one sample, sequenced in a study of T cell responses to AZD1222 COVID-19 vaccine. Clones were sequenced by immunoSEQ multiplex PCR, and TCRdb holds only the in-frame ones, with some missing. The sample yields about 190,000 clones, approximately 92% seen once. The sample consisted of peripheral blood, taken on day 0 of AZD1222 vaccination. These receptors were collected from an adult in good health. The CDR3 runs from the conserved cysteine through the conserved F or W. The D gene is left open where the match is weak. The size field is filled for only some rows; it gives once, few, many or a size class.

d_gene	v_gene	abundance	j_gene	CDR3nt	CDR3aa
.	TRBV3-1/TRBV3-2	once	TRBJ1-6	TGTGCCAGCAGCCCCTCCAGAAGTAATTCACCCCTCCACTTT	CASSPSRSNSPLHF
TRBD1	TRBV7-2	once	TRBJ1-2	TGTGCCAGCAGCTCCTCCCGACAGGGTTGGGGCTACACCTTC	CASSSSRQGWGYTF
.	TRBV7-6	.	TRBJ2-7	TGTGCCAGCAGCTTATGGCAGGAATCCTACGAGCAGTACTTC	CASSLWQESYEQYF
.	TRBV2	.	TRBJ1-2	TGTGCCAGCAGGGGTAACTATGGCTACACCTTC	CASRGNYGYTF
.	TRBV18	.	TRBJ1-6	TGTGCCAGCTCACCAGGGGGCGTCAATTCACCCCTCCACTTT	CASSPGGVNSPLHF
TRBD1	TRBV28	.	TRBJ1-2	TGTGCCAGCGGGACAGGGGGAGGCTATGGCTACACCTTC	CASGTGGGYGYTF
.	TRBV7-8	.	TRBJ1-5	TGTGCCAGCAGCTTAGCAACAGGGTACAATCAGCCCCAGCATTTT	CASSLATGYNQPQHF
TRBD2	TRBV19	.	TRBJ2-1	TGTGCCAGTAGTATGACTAGCGGGGAGTACAATGAGCAGTTCTTC	CASSMTSGEYNEQFF
.	TRBV4-1	.	TRBJ1-1	TGCGCCAGCAGCCAAGGCCCCCAGGGTAAGAGGAGGAACACTGAAGCTTTCTTT	CASSQGPQGKRRNTEAFF
.	TRBV25-1	.	TRBJ1-4	TGTGCCAGCACCCGGCGCGTGGGTAGTGAAAAACTGTTTTTT	CASTRRVGSEKLFF
.	TRBV21-1	.	TRBJ2-3	TGTGCCAGCAGGGACAGGGTAGATGATACGCAGTATTTT	CASRDRVDDTQYF
.	TRBV6-6	.	TRBJ1-2	TGTGCCAGCGTCCCTAACGGTGGCTACACCTTC	CASVPNGGYTF
TRBD1	TRBV7-9	.	TRBJ2-3	TGTGCCAGCAGGGACAGGGGGGTCACAGATACGCAGTATTTT	CASRDRGVTDTQYF
TRBD1	TRBV28	.	TRBJ1-5	TGTGCCAGCAGTCCCTCAGGAAGTTCGAGGGGGCACCAGCCCCAGCATTTT	CASSPSGSSRGHQPQHF
.	TRBV29-1	.	TRBJ1-2	TGCAGCGCCCCGAAGGGGAGTCATGGCTACACCTTC	CSAPKGSHGYTF
TRBD2	TRBV2	.	TRBJ2-1	TGTGCCAGCAGTTCCGGGAGGTACAATGAGCAGTTCTTC	CASSSGRYNEQFF
.	TRBV7-8	few	TRBJ1-3	TGTGCCAGCAGCTTCGCAGCAGGTGCCGGGGGAAACACCATATATTTT	CASSFAAGAGGNTIYF
.	TRBV28	.	TRBJ2-3	TGTGCCAGCAGTTTACGGTTAGGAGATACGCAGTATTTT	CASSLRLGDTQYF
.	TRBV24-1	.	TRBJ1-5	TGTGCCACCAGTGAGGGAGACACGAGGGGAGGGCAGCCCCAGCATTTT	CATSEGDTRGGQPQHF
TRBD1	TRBV2	.	TRBJ1-5	TGTGCCAGCAGTAAGACAGGGGGCAGGTTTCAGCCCCAGCATTTT	CASSKTGGRFQPQHF
TRBD1	TRBV3-1/TRBV3-2	.	TRBJ1-2	TGTGCCAGCAGCCATGCCGGGACAGGGCACTATGGCTACACCTTC	CASSHAGTGHYGYTF
TRBD2	TRBV2	.	TRBJ2-1	TGTGCCAGCGCAGCCGGGACTAGCCTCGACAATGAGCAGTTCTTC	CASAAGTSLDNEQFF
.	TRBV2	.	TRBJ1-3	TGTGCCAGCAGTGACACCCCTATTGGAAACACCATATATTTT	CASSDTPIGNTIYF
.	TRBV28	.	TRBJ2-6	TGTGCCAGCAGTACCTCGGACAGCTCTGGGGCCAACGTCCTGACTTTC	CASSTSDSSGANVLTF
TRBD1	TRBV18	.	TRBJ1-1	TGTGCCAGCTCACCACGGGCAGGGGGCGAAGGAGGTAGAACTGAAGCTTTCTTT	CASSPRAGGEGGRTEAFF
TRBD1	TRBV6-6	.	TRBJ1-5	TGTGCCAGCAGCCGGACAGGGGGTAATCAGCCCCAGCATTTT	CASSRTGGNQPQHF
.	TRBV28	.	TRBJ1-3	TGTGCCAGCAGCCTCCGGGGAGCGGACACCATATATTTT	CASSLRGADTIYF
.	TRBV12-5	.	TRBJ1-5	TGTGCTAGTGCCTTGGATGATCAGCCCCAGCATTTT	CASALDDQPQHF
TRBD1	TRBV28	.	TRBJ2-1	TGTGCCAGCAGCTTTGGACAGGGAGTGGGCTTCTTC	CASSFGQGVGFF
TRBD2	TRBV11-1	.	TRBJ2-5	TGTGCCAGCAGCGCCGGGGGCGGGGGGGCCGTAGAGACCCAGTACTTC	CASSAGGGGAVETQYF
.	TRBV7-8	.	TRBJ2-7	TGTGCCAGCAGCTTCGACAGAAGATACGAGCAGTACTTC	CASSFDRRYEQYF
TRBD1	TRBV6-4	.	TRBJ1-5	TGTGCCAGCAGGGAAACACAGGGGGGACAGCCCCAGCATTTT	CASRETQGGQPQHF
.	TRBV5-1	.	TRBJ1-4	TGCGCCAGCAGCGTTGGTGTGGGGGGGAATGAAAAACTGTTTTTT	CASSVGVGGNEKLFF
.	TRBV6-5	.	TRBJ1-5	TGTGCCAGCAGTTCCGGGAGCCGGGGGGCCAATCAGCCCCAGCATTTT	CASSSGSRGANQPQHF
TRBD1	TRBV7-8	.	TRBJ1-6	TGTGCCAGCAGCTTAGATCCCATCGGACAGGGGTGGAATTCACCCCTCCACTTT	CASSLDPIGQGWNSPLHF
.	TRBV7-2	.	TRBJ1-2	TGTGCCAATGCCGAGGGCGGACCCTCCTATGGCTACACCTTC	CANAEGGPSYGYTF
.	TRBV6-5	.	TRBJ1-2	TGTGCCAGCAGCCCAGGAATTAACTATGGCTACACCTTC	CASSPGINYGYTF
.	TRBV19	.	TRBJ1-5	TGTGCCAGTAGTAACCTTGGAGGGGGTCAGCCCCAGCATTTT	CASSNLGGGQPQHF
TRBD1	TRBV5-1	.	TRBJ1-2	TGCGCCAGCAGCGAGGGACAGAGCTTGGGAGGCTACACCTTC	CASSEGQSLGGYTF
.	TRBV27	.	TRBJ1-6	TGTGCCAGCAGTCCCACAGGATATAATTCACCCCTCCACTTT	CASSPTGYNSPLHF
.	TRBV12-5	.	TRBJ1-5	TGTGCTAGTGGTTTTGCTCAGCCCCAGCATTTT	CASGFAQPQHF
.	TRBV27	.	TRBJ1-1	TGTGCCAGCAGTTCCAGGGGAGGAAACACTGAAGCTTTCTTT	CASSSRGGNTEAFF